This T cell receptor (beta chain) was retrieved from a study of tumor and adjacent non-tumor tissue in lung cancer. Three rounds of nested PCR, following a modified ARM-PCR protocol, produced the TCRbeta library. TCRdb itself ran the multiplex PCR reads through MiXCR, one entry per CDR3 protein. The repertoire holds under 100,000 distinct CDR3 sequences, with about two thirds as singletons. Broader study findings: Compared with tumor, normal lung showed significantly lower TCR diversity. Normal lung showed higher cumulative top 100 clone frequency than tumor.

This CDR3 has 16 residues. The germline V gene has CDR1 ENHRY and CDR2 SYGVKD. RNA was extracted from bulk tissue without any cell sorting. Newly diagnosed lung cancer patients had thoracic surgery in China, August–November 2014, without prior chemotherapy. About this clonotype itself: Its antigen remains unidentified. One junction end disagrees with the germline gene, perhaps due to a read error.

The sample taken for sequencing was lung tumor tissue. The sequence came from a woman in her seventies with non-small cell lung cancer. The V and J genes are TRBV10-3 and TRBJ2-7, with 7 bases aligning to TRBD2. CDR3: CAVSDRGRAHGREHYF. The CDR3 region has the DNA TGTGCCGTCAGCGACCGGGGGAGGGCCCACGGACGAGAGCACTACTTC.